What follows is one TCR beta chain and its context. The data were taken from a study of technical replicates of blood from a handful of donors. Unmatched junction bases numbered 6, after V lost 7 bases and J lost 7 bases. From germline, CDR1 is MNHEY and CDR2 SVGAGI. The CDR3 is 12 residues long. This table comes from immunoSEQ multiplex PCR, and its TCRdb copy is limited to in-frame clones, with some not included. The sample lists some 58,000 clones, 94% occurring once. Sequencing was carried out using T cells isolated from PBMCs. The receptor's source is a human donor in good health. This rearrangement joins TRBV6-5 to TRBJ1-2; the match to TRBD1 covers 7 bases. The CDR3 is CASTQGFGGYTF. The CDR3 DNA reads TGTGCCAGCACACAGGGGTTTGGTGGCTACACCTTC.